These 16 T cell receptor beta chains came from one sample sequenced in a study of cytomegalovirus exposure and HLA in healthy donors. This PCR relied on a set of 60 Vbeta primers and 13 Jbeta primers. TCRdb keeps only in-frame clones here, not all; method: immunoSEQ multiplex PCR. Seen here are under 70,000 clones, 77% observed once, and the top ten hold 2.5%. The sample comprised PBMCs. These receptors all come from a female donor in good health and CMV-seronegative.

The gene calls are TRBV7-6 and TRBJ2-1; TRBD1 matches at 9 bases. This CDR3 spans 15 amino acids. The germline V gene encodes CDR1 SGHVS and CDR2 FNYEAQ. The J segment lost 3 bases and the V segment lost 1 base, leaving 1 base of the junction unmatched. The CDR3 DNA reads TGTGCCAGCAGCTTAGGGACAGGGGTCTACAATGAGCAGTTCTTC. This codes for CASSLGTGVYNEQFF.

The chain recombines TRBV7-8 with TRBJ1-5; a weak D match, TRBD1 (6 bases). Germline V lookup: CDR1 SGHVS, CDR2 FQNEAQ. Deletions cut 5 bases from V and 0 bases from J, with 14 bases between. The CDR3 is 16 amino acids. CDR3 sequence (DNA): TGTGCCAGCAGCCTCGTCCTACAGGGTAGCAATCAGCCCCAGCATTTT. Translated, it gives CASSLVLQGSNQPQHF.

This CDR3 reads CASSSEELGAYEQYF. The CDR3 bases are TGTGCCAGCAGTTCCGAGGAGTTGGGTGCCTACGAGCAGTACTTC. J is TRBJ2-7 and V is TRBV6-5; no clear D. The ends were cut back, 4 bases at V and 2 bases at J, with 15 bases in the middle. The length of the CDR3 is 15 residues. The germline gives CDR1 MNHEY, CDR2 SVGAGI.

The CDR3, as DNA: TGTGCCACCAGCAGAGCTTACAGTCGCAGAGTTAATGAAAAACTGTTTTTT. It codes for CATSRAYSRRVNEKLFF. The chain combines TRBV15 with TRBJ1-4; no definite D call. The CDR3 sequence is 17 residues long. Trimming shortened V by 1 base and J by 4 bases, and 16 bases separated the two germline ends. Per the germline V gene, CDR1 is LNHNV and CDR2 is YYDKDF (reference sequence).

The chain joins TRBV4-2 to TRBJ1-1, with 8 bases matching TRBD1. In germline, CDR1 is LGHNA, CDR2 YNFKEQ. Trimming took 4 bases from V and 1 from J; bases not matched to a gene: 2. The CDR3 covers 14 residues. As DNA, the CDR3 is TGTGCCAGCAGCCCGGGACAGGCGAACACTGAAGCTTTCTTT. It codes for CASSPGQANTEAFF.

The CDR3 here is CASKSAEVTEAFF. CDR3 sequence (DNA): TGTGCCAGTAAGAGCGCGGAGGTCACTGAAGCTTTCTTT. The rearrangement uses TRBV19 and TRBJ1-1; D gene ambiguous. Trimming took 7 bases from V and 4 from J, leaving 13 bases between them. The CDR3 runs to 13 residues. Germline CDR1 is LNHDA and CDR2 is SQIVND (reference sequence).

This chain links TRBV19 with TRBJ2-7; 9 bases match TRBD1. The germline V gene has CDR1 LNHDA and CDR2 SQIVND (reference sequence). Unmatched junction bases numbered 5, after V lost 6 bases and J lost 5 bases. This CDR3 is built from 13 residues. The CDR3 loop is CASRGTGNNEQYF. CDR3 DNA: TGTGCCAGTAGAGGGACAGGGAATAACGAGCAGTACTTC.

The CDR3 reads CASSQGQGLGYGYTF. DNA of the CDR3: TGCGCCAGCAGCCAGGGACAGGGGTTGGGCTATGGCTACACCTTC. V and J are TRBV4-3 and TRBJ1-2; 10 positions agree with TRBD1. With 3 bases clipped from V and 4 bases from J, the junction kept 5 bases outside the gene matches. The CDR3 loop spans 15 amino acids. Per germline, CDR1 LGHNA and CDR2 YSLEER.

V usage is TRBV14 and J usage is TRBJ1-1; perhaps TRBD1 as D (6 bases). V dropped 8 bases and J dropped 3 bases, with 10 bases sitting between them. The germline V gene encodes CDR1 SGHDN and CDR2 FVKESK. The CDR3 covers 12 residues. The CDR3 loop reads CASGQTYTEAFF. DNA for the CDR3: TGTGCCAGCGGACAGACTTACACTGAAGCTTTCTTT. The variable domain in full, with the rest retrieved from reference TRBV14 and TRBJ1-1, is EAGVTQFPSHSVIEKGQTVTLRCDPISGHDNLYWYRRVMGKEIKFLLHFVKESKQDESGMPNNRFLAERTGGTYSTLKVQPAELEDSGVYFCASGQTYTEAFFGQGTRLTVV.

This rearrangement joins TRBV25-1 to TRBJ2-2; 8 bases map to TRBD1. CDR3 length equals 15 residues. The germline V gene encodes CDR1 MGHDK and CDR2 SYGVNS. Losses at the gene ends were 3 bases for V and 6 bases for J; bases not matched to a gene: 6. CDR3 amino acids: CASSDDRGRPGELFF. DNA for the CDR3: TGTGCCAGCAGTGATGACAGGGGACGTCCCGGGGAGCTGTTTTTT.

The DNA of the CDR3 is TGTGCCAGCAGCCCTACAGACGGCTACACCTTC. This sequence encodes CASSPTDGYTF. The chain links TRBV28 to TRBJ1-2, with D uncertain. V lost 6 bases, J lost 8 bases, and 10 bases lay in between. The CDR3 spans 11 residues. Per germline, CDR1 MDHEN and CDR2 SYDVKM.

The chain carries TRBV5-1 and TRBJ2-7, with 7 positions matching TRBD1. There are 14 residues in the CDR3. Looked up from germline, CDR1 is SGHRS and CDR2 is YFSETQ. The V gene end was trimmed by 4 bases and the J gene end by 0 bases; junction bases not matched to a gene: 4. The CDR3 DNA follows: TGCGCCAGCAGCCCCGGGGACAGCTCCTACGAGCAGTACTTC. It is translated as CASSPGDSSYEQYF.

This chain connects TRBV6-5 to TRBJ1-2; a possible D gene is TRBD1 (5 bases). V was pared by 0 bases and J by 4 bases, with 15 bases between. The germline gives CDR1 MNHEY, CDR2 SVGAGI. The CDR3 runs to 16 residues. The CDR3 loop is CASSYSVSGQAYGYTF. Here the CDR3 DNA reads TGTGCCAGCAGTTACTCGGTCTCAGGGCAGGCCTATGGCTACACCTTC.

The genes are TRBV9 and TRBJ1-1, with no clear D. V lost 0 bases and J 5 bases, leaving 11 bases between the germline ends. Germline loops: CDR1 SGDLS, CDR2 YYNGEE. The CDR3 loop spans 14 amino acids. CDR3 DNA sequence: TGTGCCAGCAGCGTAGCTGGGGAGAGGACTGAAGCTTTCTTT. It yields the protein CASSVAGERTEAFF. The variable domain in full, completed from reference TRBV9 and TRBJ1-1, reads DSGVTQTPKHLITATGQRVTLRCSPRSGDLSVYWYQQSLDQGLQFLIQYYNGEERAKGNILERFSAQQFPDLHSELNLSSLELGDSALYFCASSVAGERTEAFFGQGTRLTVV.

On this clone: Other DNA sequences in this sample translate to the same CDR3. The chain recombines TRBV10-3 with TRBJ2-5; 8 bases line up with TRBD1. Trimming cost V 3 bases and J 5 bases; bases outside gene matches: 2. Germline V CDR1 and CDR2: ENHRY, SYGVKD. The CDR3 length is 13 residues. In nucleotides, the CDR3 is TGTGCCATCAGTGACCGACAGGGGGAGACCCAGTACTTC. It encodes CAISDRQGETQYF.

The chain has TRBV4-1 and TRBJ2-4, with 11 bases that match TRBD1. The CDR3 has 16 amino acids. J was trimmed by 8 bases and V by 1 base; bases with no gene match: 7. Germline values: CDR1 MGHRA, CDR2 YSYEKL. The CDR3 is CASSQAGTGGRYIQYF. The CDR3 bases are TGCGCCAGCAGCCAAGCCGGGACAGGGGGAAGGTACATTCAGTACTTC.